The next 11 T cell receptor beta chains were all read from a single sample in a study of identical twins. Using its own MiXCR run on the 5' RACE reads, TCRdb lists one record per CDR3 protein. The sample lists about 200,000 distinct CDR3 sequences, 6.5% to 8.5% seen once, with less than 2% in the top ten. The same data also contributed to another study, on yellow fever vaccine responses in identical twins.

Sequenced sample: memory (CD45RO+) T cells sorted from blood. These receptors were collected from a young woman in good health.

The sample holds a few counts of this clonotype. The chain links TRBV7-2 to TRBJ2-5; weak D call: TRBD2 (7 bases). The CDR3 has 14 residues. Between the trimmed V and J ends, which lost 0 bases and 6 bases, there was a span of 11 bases. Germline loops: CDR1 SGHTA, CDR2 FQGNSA. CDR3 in amino acids: CASSLAGGQKTQYF. Written as DNA, the CDR3 is TGTGCCAGCAGCTTAGCGGGGGGGCAGAAGACCCAGTACTTC. The full variable domain, completed using reference TRBV7-2 and TRBJ2-5, is GAGVSQSPSNKVTEKGKDVELRCDPISGHTALYWYRQSLGQGLEFLIYFQGNSAPDKSGLPSDRFSAERTGGSVSTLTIQRTQQEDSAVYLCASSLAGGQKTQYFGPGTRLLVL.

This clonotype was counted at least ten times. The gene calls are TRBV7-9 and TRBJ1-4; 11 bases agree with TRBD1. This CDR3 is 14 amino acids long. Looked up from germline, CDR1 is SEHNR and CDR2 is FQNEAQ (reference sequence). V trimming: 1 base; J trimming: 8 bases; junction bases outside the gene matches: 0. This CDR3 reads CASSLGTGGEKLFF. The CDR3 DNA reads as TGTGCCAGCAGCTTAGGGACAGGGGGCGAAAAACTGTTTTTT.

On this clonotype: A read error may be the cause here, since a much bigger clone is one base away. The chain uses TRBV28 and TRBJ2-7, with 7 bases matching TRBD2. Per the germline V gene, CDR1 is MDHEN and CDR2 is SYDVKM. This CDR3 is built from 13 residues. The J segment lost 5 bases and the V segment lost 6 bases, leaving 7 bases of the junction unmatched. This CDR3 is CASRMGGVDEQYF. As DNA, the CDR3 is TGTGCCAGCAGAATGGGAGGGGTCGACGAGCAGTACTTC.

This clonotype occurred many times. The CDR3 loop reads CATSGAGTSVNEQFF. CDR3 sequence (DNA): TGTGCCACCAGTGGGGCAGGGACTAGTGTCAATGAGCAGTTCTTC. The chain carries TRBV24-1 and TRBJ2-1; 8 bases map to TRBD2. The length of the CDR3 is 15 residues. The V and J ends lost 5 bases and 6 bases, in that order; junction bases with no gene match: 8. Germline V gives CDR1 KGHDR, CDR2 SFDVKD.

This clonotype was detected only a few times. The rearrangement joins TRBV2 to TRBJ1-2; D remains ambiguous. V was trimmed by 6 bases and J by 4 bases, leaving 18 bases between them. Germline V gives CDR1 SNHLY, CDR2 FYNNEI. This CDR3 spans 15 amino acids. The CDR3 protein is CASRGPPTRGYGYTF. The CDR3 coding sequence is TGTGCCAGCAGGGGCCCTCCGACTAGAGGCTATGGCTACACCTTC.

This clonotype was counted many times. The genes are TRBV12-3 or TRBV12-4 and TRBJ2-6; TRBD2 agrees at 7 bases. Unmatched junction bases numbered 15, after V lost 6 bases and J lost 1 base. The CDR3 has 19 amino acids. The CDR3 region has the DNA TGTGCCAGCAGCCTGGGGGTTGGACTAGAGGAGTCTGGGGCCAACGTCCTGACTTTC. Amino acid sequence: CASSLGVGLEESGANVLTF.

The J gene is TRBJ2-1, the V gene TRBV30; D is uncertain. V was trimmed by 4 bases and J by 7 bases, leaving 11 bases between them. Germline assignment: CDR1 GTSNPN and CDR2 SVGIG (reference sequence). The CDR3 is 12 residues long. CDR3 protein: CAWTAIWNEQFF. CDR3 in DNA: TGTGCCTGGACCGCAATTTGGAATGAGCAGTTCTTC.

Ten or more counts support this clonotype. The V call is TRBV5-1, the J call TRBJ2-3; a weak D match, TRBD1 (6 bases). V was pared by 0 bases and J by 8 bases, with 16 bases between. CDR1 and CDR2 (germline): SGHRS, YFSETQ. The CDR3 sequence is 15 residues long. The CDR3 sequence is CASSLGGDTQTTQYF. The CDR3 DNA sequence: TGCGCCAGCAGCTTGGGAGGGGACACACAGACTACGCAGTATTTT. Combining the CDR3 with reference TRBV5-1 and TRBJ2-3 gives the whole variable domain KAGVTQTPRYLIKTRGQQVTLSCSPISGHRSVSWYQQTPGQGLQFLFEYFSETQRNKGNFPGRFSGRQFSNSRSEMNVSTLELGDSALYLCASSLGGDTQTTQYFGPGTRLTVL.

This clonotype has at least ten counts. The rearrangement joins TRBV20-1 to TRBJ1-1; the D is unclear. The ends were cut back, 3 bases at V and 10 bases at J, with 15 bases in the middle. The CDR3 length is 12 residues. Germline V gene sequence: CDR1 DFQATT, CDR2 SNEGSKA (reference sequence). The CDR3 DNA reads TGCAGTGCTAGGGACGGCCCCTCTGGAGCTTTCTTT. Translation: CSARDGPSGAFF.

The gene calls are TRBV12-3 or TRBV12-4 and TRBJ2-3, with TRBD2 identical over 10 bases. Trimming took 8 bases from V and 2 from J; bases not matched to a gene: 13. CDR3 size: 17 residues. The CDR3 DNA reads TGTGCCAGCCCTAAATTAGCGGGGGGCTCCTACACAGATACGCAGTATTTT. Its translation is CASPKLAGGSYTDTQYF.

The table lists this clonotype with a few counts. The chain carries TRBV20-1 and TRBJ1-6, with TRBD1 identical over 10 bases. The length of the CDR3 is 13 residues. Germline V gene sequence: CDR1 DFQATT, CDR2 SNEGSKA (reference sequence). V was pared by 5 bases and J by 8 bases, with 3 bases of the junction left unmatched. CDR3 protein: CSAQTGGYSPLHF. The CDR3 DNA sequence: TGCAGTGCTCAGACAGGGGGCTATTCACCCCTCCACTTT.